These 26 T cell receptor beta chains were sequenced from one sample in a study of T cells in Graves' hyperthyroidism and ophthalmopathy. Amplified regions were TCR beta CDR3 sequences from RNA transcripts. HTBI primers drove first-round RT-PCR of the TCR CDR3. TCRdb passed the multiplex PCR reads through MiXCR, listing each CDR3 protein once. The sample contains more than 450,000 distinct CDR3 sequences, approximately 20% of which appear only once. The specimen was blood. The receptors derive from a man aged 40-49 years with Graves' ophthalmopathy.

This clonotype has just a few counts. Here the CDR3 reads CASSFLRRGTDTQYF. The CDR3 region has the DNA TGTGCCAGCAGCTTCCTCCGTAGGGGCACAGATACGCAGTATTTT. The chain is built from TRBV12-3 or TRBV12-4 and TRBJ2-3; D ambiguous. V lost 6 bases and J 1 base, leaving 14 bases between the germline ends. This CDR3 has 15 amino acids.

This clonotype came up many times. The CDR3 coding sequence is TGTGCCAGTAATCCACAGGGGATTGCCGGGGAGCTGTTTTTT. This gives the protein CASNPQGIAGELFF. V and J are TRBV2 and TRBJ2-2, with 7 bases matching TRBD1. The CDR3 spans 14 residues. Trimming took 9 bases from V and 6 from J; bases not matched to a gene: 10. The V gene's germline CDR1 is SNHLY and CDR2 FYNNEI.

The chain combines TRBV6-1 with TRBJ1-4; possible D gene TRBD1, 6 bases. Trimming left V 10 bases short and J 1 base short, with 10 bases between. The germline V gene encodes CDR1 MNHNS and CDR2 SASEGT. CDR3 length: 13 amino acids. The CDR3 DNA reads as TGTGCCACTCTGGACAGAACTAATGAAAAACTGTTTTTT. This sequence encodes CATLDRTNEKLFF.

This clonotype occurred many times. V is TRBV20-1 and J is TRBJ1-1, with D possibly TRBD1 on 6 matching bases. The V end was cut by 0 bases, the J end by 2 bases, with 7 bases between. The CDR3 consists of 13 residues. Germline V gene data show CDR1 as DFQATT and CDR2 as SNEGSKA (reference sequence). The CDR3: CSAREGTNTEAFF. CDR3 in DNA: TGCAGTGCTAGAGAGGGGACAAACACTGAAGCTTTCTTT.

The CDR3 DNA reads as TGTGCCACCAGTGACTTCAAGACAGGGTTCAATGAGCAGTTCTTC. This sequence encodes CATSDFKTGFNEQFF. V and J are TRBV24-1 and TRBJ2-1, with 7 bases aligning to TRBD1. Trimming took 4 bases from V and 6 from J; bases not matched to a gene: 8. The length of the CDR3 is 15 residues. Looked up from germline, CDR1 is KGHDR and CDR2 is SFDVKD.

This clonotype was observed at least ten times. V and J are TRBV12-3 or TRBV12-4 and TRBJ1-1; no clear D. V was cut by 6 bases and J by 2 bases, with 10 bases left in between. The CDR3 is 13 amino acids. The DNA of the CDR3 is TGTGCCAGCAGCAGTCAGGTAAACACTGAAGCTTTCTTT. It translates to CASSSQVNTEAFF.

The rearrangement links TRBV11-1 to TRBJ1-2; D is perhaps TRBD1 (6 bases). CDR1 is SGHAT, CDR2 FQDESV, per germline (reference sequence). The CDR3 runs 13 residues. Trimming took 2 bases from V and 8 from J, leaving 12 bases between them. CDR3 sequence (DNA): TGTGCCAGCAGCTTAATGGACAGAGAAGGCTACACCTTC. This encodes CASSLMDREGYTF.

This chain connects TRBV5-1 to TRBJ2-2; possibly TRBD1 or TRBD2 for D (6 bases each). The germline V gene encodes CDR1 SGHRS and CDR2 YFSETQ. Trimming pared 4 bases from V and 1 base from J, leaving 17 bases between. The CDR3 spans 17 residues. CDR3 amino acids: CASSPARGGMNTGELFF. Here the CDR3 DNA reads TGCGCCAGCAGCCCCGCCAGGGGAGGAATGAACACCGGGGAGCTGTTTTTT.

The chain uses TRBV10-3 and TRBJ1-2; D is unresolved. Germline CDR1 and CDR2: ENHRY and SYGVKD. V lost 7 bases and J lost 2, with 17 bases in between. The CDR3 covers 15 residues. DNA for the CDR3: TGTGCCATCACCAAAGATGAGACCGGAAACTATGGCTACACCTTC. Its protein product is CAITKDETGNYGYTF.

Many counts were recorded for this clonotype. V is TRBV28 and J is TRBJ2-5, with D perhaps TRBD1 or TRBD2 (5 bases each). The length of the CDR3 is 14 residues. V lost 4 bases to trimming and J lost 5 bases, with 14 bases between them. Germline V lookup: CDR1 MDHEN, CDR2 SYDVKM. CDR3 loop: CASSYSRGEETQYF. The CDR3 coding sequence is TGTGCCAGCAGTTACTCCCGGGGCGAGGAGACCCAGTACTTC.

This clonotype was recorded many times. The chain has TRBV3-1 and TRBJ2-1, with no clear D. CDR3 size: 15 residues. Trimming shortened V by 4 bases and J by 4 bases, and 14 bases separated the two germline ends. Looked up from germline, CDR1 is LGHDT and CDR2 is YNNKEL (reference sequence). The CDR3 coding sequence is TGTGCCAGCAGCCCCCCAGGAAGGGTATACAATGAGCAGTTCTTC. Translated, it gives CASSPPGRVYNEQFF.

This clonotype came up many times. The V and J genes are TRBV28 and TRBJ1-1; 9 bases fit TRBD1. Germline V gene data show CDR1 as MDHEN and CDR2 as SYDVKM. V lost 5 bases and J lost 5; bases outside the gene matches: 12. The CDR3 is 16 residues long. CDR3 amino acids: CASSAEQTGGGTEAFF. The CDR3 nucleotides read TGTGCCAGCAGTGCCGAACAAACAGGGGGCGGTACTGAAGCTTTCTTT. Together with reference TRBV28 and TRBJ1-1, the CDR3 gives the full variable domain: DVKVTQSSRYLVKRTGEKVFLECVQDMDHENMFWYRQDPGLGLRLIYFSYDVKMKEKGDIPEGYSVSREKKERFSLILESASTNQTSMYLCASSAEQTGGGTEAFFGQGTRLTVV.

The CDR3 reads CASSLSTRGGDTQYF. The CDR3 DNA follows: TGTGCCAGCAGTTTATCAACGAGGGGCGGAGATACGCAGTATTTT. The gene calls are TRBV27 and TRBJ2-3; D may match TRBD1 or TRBD2 (5 bases each). The germline V gene has CDR1 MNHEY and CDR2 SMNVEV (reference sequence). Trimming removed 0 bases from V and 5 bases from J, with 12 bases in between. The CDR3 is 15 residues long.

This clonotype was counted many times. The CDR3 reads CASSSTGTGYHTQYF. DNA of the CDR3: TGTGCCAGCAGTTCGACCGGGACAGGGTACCATACGCAGTATTTT. The chain links TRBV28 to TRBJ2-3; 9 bases match TRBD1. This CDR3 contains 15 residues. V trimming: 4 bases; J trimming: 7 bases; junction bases outside the gene matches: 9. Per the germline V gene, CDR1 is MDHEN and CDR2 is SYDVKM.

This clonotype showed up just a few times. The chain links TRBV6-5 to TRBJ2-3, with TRBD2 matching 8 bases. The germline CDR1 and CDR2 sequences are MNHEY and SVGAGI. J was trimmed by 6 bases and V by 2 bases; bases with no gene match: 10. The CDR3 is 16 residues long. CDR3 DNA sequence: TGTGCCAGCAGTTACAAGACTAGCGCGTTCTGGGATACGCAGTATTTT. As protein: CASSYKTSAFWDTQYF.

The chain joins TRBV6-2 or TRBV6-3 to TRBJ1-1; D gene unclear. The CDR3 sequence is 12 residues long. The V gene's germline CDR1 is MNHEY and CDR2 SVGEGT. V lost 0 bases and J lost 6, with 5 bases in between. CDR3 DNA: TGTGCCAGCAGTTACTCTGGGCCTGAAGCTTTCTTT. Protein: CASSYSGPEAFF.

This clonotype was detected ten times or more. This rearrangement joins TRBV3-1 to TRBJ2-1, with 7 bases that match TRBD2. In germline, CDR1 is LGHDT, CDR2 YNNKEL (reference sequence). This CDR3 region has 14 residues. V lost 0 bases and J lost 9; bases outside the gene matches: 5. The CDR3 bases are TGTGCCAGCAGCCAAGATCGGCGGGAGCTTGAGCAGTTCTTC. Its protein product is CASSQDRRELEQFF.

This clonotype appeared many times. The chain employs TRBV5-1 and TRBJ2-1, with 9 bases that match TRBD2. The CDR3 extends over 15 amino acids. Per the germline V gene, CDR1 is SGHRS and CDR2 is YFSETQ. V lost 0 bases to trimming and J lost 5 bases; unmatched junction nucleotides: 3. CDR3 protein: CASSLGLAANNEQFF. CDR3 nucleotide sequence: TGCGCCAGCAGCTTGGGACTAGCGGCAAACAATGAGCAGTTCTTC.

The chain is built from TRBV7-9 and TRBJ2-1; tentatively, D is TRBD2 (5 bases). The CDR3 length is 14 residues. CDR1 is SEHNR and CDR2 is FQNEAQ in the germline V gene (reference sequence). Between the trimmed V and J ends, which lost 6 bases and 7 bases, there was a span of 16 bases. The CDR3 here is CASRVGGRRNEQFF. The CDR3 nucleotides read TGTGCCAGCAGGGTTGGAGGTAGGAGGAATGAGCAGTTCTTC.

This clonotype was counted ten times or more. V usage is TRBV6-1 and J usage is TRBJ2-1; no clear D gene. Germline-derived CDR1 and CDR2 are MNHNS and SASEGT. The V end was cut by 1 base, the J end by 5 bases, with 9 bases between. CDR3 length: 14 residues. CDR3 protein: CASSEGGQNNEQFF. The CDR3 bases are TGTGCCAGCAGTGAAGGGGGTCAGAACAATGAGCAGTTCTTC.

This clonotype was recorded a few times. This chain uses TRBV20-1 with TRBJ2-5; TRBD2 matches at 8 bases. The CDR3 is 15 residues long. The V gene's germline CDR1 is DFQATT and CDR2 SNEGSKA (reference sequence). V dropped 6 bases and J dropped 1; count of bases not matched to a gene: 10. CDR3 loop: CSATTRAGVQETQYF. The CDR3 DNA follows: TGCAGTGCGACAACAAGAGCGGGGGTCCAAGAGACCCAGTACTTC.

This clonotype was recorded many times. This chain links TRBV3-1 with TRBJ1-2, with TRBD1 as a possible D gene (6 bases). Germline assignment: CDR1 LGHDT and CDR2 YNNKEL (reference sequence). The CDR3 consists of 14 residues. V lost 8 bases and J lost 4, with 17 bases in between. CDR3 nucleotide sequence: TGTGCCAGCGAGGGACACTCTCCTAGCTATGGCTACACCTTC. It codes for CASEGHSPSYGYTF.

Many counts were recorded for this clonotype. The J gene is TRBJ1-2, the V gene TRBV29-1, with D possibly being TRBD1 (5 bases). V lost 4 bases and J lost 4, with 13 bases in between. CDR3 length equals 13 residues. CDR1 is SQVTM, CDR2 ANQGSEA, per germline. CDR3 sequence reads: CSVGRDASYGYTF. Here the CDR3 DNA reads TGCAGCGTTGGGAGGGACGCCAGCTATGGCTACACCTTC.

This clonotype was picked up many times. The chain links TRBV7-9 to TRBJ1-2; TRBD1 agrees at 7 bases. Germline V gene data show CDR1 as SEHNR and CDR2 as FQNEAQ (reference sequence). J gave up 3 bases and V 8 bases, and 6 bases lay outside the gene matches. The length of the CDR3 is 13 residues. Here the CDR3 reads CASSPGQDYGYTF. CDR3 bases: TGTGCCAGCTCACCCGGACAGGACTATGGCTACACCTTC.

This clonotype was detected many times. The rearrangement links TRBV28 to TRBJ1-5; 9 bases are shared with TRBD1. Germline lookup yields CDR1 MDHEN and CDR2 SYDVKM. The CDR3 is made up of 18 amino acids. With V trimmed by 6 bases and J by 3 bases, 15 bases remained unmatched. The CDR3, as DNA: TGTGCCAGCAGGCCCAACCCGGGACAGGGAGGCTCCAATCAGCCCCAGCATTTT. It yields the protein CASRPNPGQGGSNQPQHF.

V gene TRBV12-3 or TRBV12-4 combines with J gene TRBJ2-7, with 9 bases fitting TRBD1. V was pared by 4 bases and J by 6 bases, with 7 bases of the junction left unmatched. The CDR3 contains 14 residues. The CDR3 coding sequence is TGTGCCAGCAGTTCGTCCCGGGACAGGGTCGAGCAGTACTTC. This gives the protein CASSSSRDRVEQYF.